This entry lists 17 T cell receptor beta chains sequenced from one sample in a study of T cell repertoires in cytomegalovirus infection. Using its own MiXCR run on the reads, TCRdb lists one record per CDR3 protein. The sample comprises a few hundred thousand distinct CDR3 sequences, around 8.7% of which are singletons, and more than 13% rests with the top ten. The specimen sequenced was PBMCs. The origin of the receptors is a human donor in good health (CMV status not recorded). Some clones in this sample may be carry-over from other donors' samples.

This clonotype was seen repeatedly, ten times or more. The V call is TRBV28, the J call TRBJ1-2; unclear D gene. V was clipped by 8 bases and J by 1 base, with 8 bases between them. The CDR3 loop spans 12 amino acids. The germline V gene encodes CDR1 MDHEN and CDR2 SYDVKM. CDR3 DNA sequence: TGTGCCAGCGGTTCGCTTAACTATGGCTACACCTTC. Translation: CASGSLNYGYTF.

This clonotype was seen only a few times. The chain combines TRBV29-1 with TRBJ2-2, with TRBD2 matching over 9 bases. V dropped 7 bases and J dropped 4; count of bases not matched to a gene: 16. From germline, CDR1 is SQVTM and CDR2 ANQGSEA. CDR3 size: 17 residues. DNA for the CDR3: TGCAGCGCTGGGTGGCTTGTGCGGGGGGGCGTCACCGGGGAGCTGTTTTTT. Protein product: CSAGWLVRGGVTGELFF.

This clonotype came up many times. CDR3 nucleotides: TGTGCCAGCAGCCCCAGGGGGGACTATGGCTACACCTTC. This translates into CASSPRGDYGYTF. J is TRBJ1-2 and V is TRBV12-3 or TRBV12-4; 7 nucleotides match TRBD1. The CDR3 loop spans 13 amino acids. V shed 6 bases, J shed 3 bases, and the junction held 4 bases outside the gene matches.

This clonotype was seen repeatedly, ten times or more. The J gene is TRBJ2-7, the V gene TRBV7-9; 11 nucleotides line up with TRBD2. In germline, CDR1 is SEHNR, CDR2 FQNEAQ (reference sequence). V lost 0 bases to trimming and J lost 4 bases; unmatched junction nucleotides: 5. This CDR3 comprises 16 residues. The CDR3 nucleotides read TGTGCCAGCAGCTTAGCCACCGGGACTAGCGGATACGAGCAGTACTTC. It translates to CASSLATGTSGYEQYF. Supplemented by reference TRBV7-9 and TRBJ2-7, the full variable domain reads DTGVSQNPRHKITKRGQNVTFRCDPISEHNRLYWYRQTLGQGPEFLTYFQNEAQLEKSRLLSDRFSAERPKGSFSTLEIQRTEQGDSAMYLCASSLATGTSGYEQYFGPGTRLTVT.

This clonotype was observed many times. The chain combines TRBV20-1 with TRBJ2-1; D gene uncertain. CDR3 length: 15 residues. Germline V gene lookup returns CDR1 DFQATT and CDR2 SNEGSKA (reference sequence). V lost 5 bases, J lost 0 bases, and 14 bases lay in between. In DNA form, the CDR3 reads TGCAGTGCTTCGGATTCCTCGAGCTCCTACAATGAGCAGTTCTTC. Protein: CSASDSSSSYNEQFF.

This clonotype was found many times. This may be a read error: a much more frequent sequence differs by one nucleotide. CDR3 amino acids: CASSLGGVHNQPQHF. DNA for the CDR3: TGTGCCAGCAGCTTAGGAGGGGTCCACAATCAGCCCCAGCATTTT. V usage is TRBV7-2 and J usage is TRBJ1-5, with a weak D call TRBD1 (5 bases). Germline loops: CDR1 SGHTA, CDR2 FQGNSA. Trimming left V 1 base short and J 3 bases short, with 10 bases between. The CDR3 is 15 amino acids.

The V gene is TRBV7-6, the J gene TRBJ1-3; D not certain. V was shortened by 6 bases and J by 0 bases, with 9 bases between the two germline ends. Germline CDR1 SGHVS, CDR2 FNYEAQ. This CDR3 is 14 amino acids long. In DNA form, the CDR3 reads TGTGCCAGCAGTCAAACACACTCTGGAAACACCATATATTTT. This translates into CASSQTHSGNTIYF.

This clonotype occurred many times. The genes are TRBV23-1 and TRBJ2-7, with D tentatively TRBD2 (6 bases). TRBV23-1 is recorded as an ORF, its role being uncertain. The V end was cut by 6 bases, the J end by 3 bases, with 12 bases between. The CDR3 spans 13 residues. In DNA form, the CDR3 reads TGCGCCAGCAGGCCTTCGCGGGACTACGAGCAGTACTTC. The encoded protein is CASRPSRDYEQYF.

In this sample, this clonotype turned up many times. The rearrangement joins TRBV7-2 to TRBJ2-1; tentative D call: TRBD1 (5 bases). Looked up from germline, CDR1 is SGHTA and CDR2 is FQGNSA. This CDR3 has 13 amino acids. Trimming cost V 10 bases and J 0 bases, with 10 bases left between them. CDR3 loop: CATQEPSYNEQFF. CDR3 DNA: TGTGCCACACAGGAGCCCTCCTACAATGAGCAGTTCTTC.

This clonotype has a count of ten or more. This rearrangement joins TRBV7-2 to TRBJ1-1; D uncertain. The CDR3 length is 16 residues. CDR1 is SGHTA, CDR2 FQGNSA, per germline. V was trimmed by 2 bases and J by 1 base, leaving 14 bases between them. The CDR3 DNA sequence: TGTGCCAGCAGCTTAAATTTGCGGGTGCGGAACACTGAAGCTTTCTTT. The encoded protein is CASSLNLRVRNTEAFF.

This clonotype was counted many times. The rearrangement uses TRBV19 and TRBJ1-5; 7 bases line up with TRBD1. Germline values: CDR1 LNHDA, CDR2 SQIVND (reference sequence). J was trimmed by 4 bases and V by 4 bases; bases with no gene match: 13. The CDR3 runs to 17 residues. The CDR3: CASSTSTGQRRNQPQHF. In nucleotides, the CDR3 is TGTGCCAGTAGTACCAGTACGGGACAGCGGAGAAATCAGCCCCAGCATTTT.

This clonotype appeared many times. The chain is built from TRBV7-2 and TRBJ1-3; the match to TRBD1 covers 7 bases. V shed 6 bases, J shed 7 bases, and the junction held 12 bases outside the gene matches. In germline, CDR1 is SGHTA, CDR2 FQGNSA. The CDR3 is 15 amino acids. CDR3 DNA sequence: TGTGCCAGCAGTCCTACAGGGGTCACCCGGAACACCATATATTTT. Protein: CASSPTGVTRNTIYF.

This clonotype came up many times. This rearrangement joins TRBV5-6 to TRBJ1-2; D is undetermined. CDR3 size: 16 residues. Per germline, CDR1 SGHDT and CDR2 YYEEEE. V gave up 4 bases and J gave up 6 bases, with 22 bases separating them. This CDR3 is CASSGRGRRHSDGYTF. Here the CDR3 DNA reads TGTGCCAGCAGCGGACGAGGGAGACGGCATTCGGATGGCTACACCTTC.

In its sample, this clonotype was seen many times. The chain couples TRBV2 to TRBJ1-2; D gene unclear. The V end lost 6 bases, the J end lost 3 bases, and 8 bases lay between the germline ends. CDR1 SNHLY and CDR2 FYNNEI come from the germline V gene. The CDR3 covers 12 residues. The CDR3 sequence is CASRWEDYGYTF. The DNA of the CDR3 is TGTGCCAGCAGGTGGGAGGACTATGGCTACACCTTC.

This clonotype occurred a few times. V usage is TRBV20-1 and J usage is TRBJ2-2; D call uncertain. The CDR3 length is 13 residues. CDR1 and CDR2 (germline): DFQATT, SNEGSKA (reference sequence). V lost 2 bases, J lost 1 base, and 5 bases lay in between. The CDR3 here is CSARHQNTGELFF. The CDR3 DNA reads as TGCAGTGCTAGACACCAGAACACCGGGGAGCTGTTTTTT.

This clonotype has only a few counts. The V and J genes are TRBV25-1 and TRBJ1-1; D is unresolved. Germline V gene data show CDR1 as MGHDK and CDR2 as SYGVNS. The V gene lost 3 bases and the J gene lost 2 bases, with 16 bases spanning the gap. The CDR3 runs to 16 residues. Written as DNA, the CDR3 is TGTGCCAGCAGTGATGAAGGTTCGCGGGGTAACACTGAAGCTTTCTTT. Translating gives CASSDEGSRGNTEAFF.

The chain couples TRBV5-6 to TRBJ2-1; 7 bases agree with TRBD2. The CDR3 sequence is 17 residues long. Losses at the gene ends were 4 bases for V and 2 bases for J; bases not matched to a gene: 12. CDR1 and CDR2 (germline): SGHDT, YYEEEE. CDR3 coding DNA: TGTGCCAGCAGCCCCCCGAGGGGTGGGGGGGCCTACAATGAGCAGTTCTTC. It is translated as CASSPPRGGGAYNEQFF.